This T cell receptor beta chain was recorded in a study of blood T cell repertoires in COVID-19. This CDR3 is built from 13 residues. V lost 2 bases, J lost 5 bases, and 6 bases lay in between. The germline gives CDR1 MNHEY, CDR2 SVGEGT. Authors' methods: By means of reference gene primer amplification, nucleated cell counts were estimated. TCRdb keeps only in-frame clones here, not all; method: immunoSEQ multiplex PCR. V and J calls and clone size come straight from that table; D and trimming were deduced from the DNA. The table lists over 30,000 clones, 80% to 90% of them singletons. The chain combines TRBV6-2 or TRBV6-3 with TRBJ2-2; D gene ambiguous. This receptor was identified in a woman between 65 and 79 years old with active COVID-19. The material sequenced was peripheral blood. For the CDR3, the DNA is TGTGCCAGCAGTTACGGCCAAACCGGGGAGCTGTTTTTT. The encoded protein is CASSYGQTGELFF.